These 13 T cell receptor beta chains were all obtained from the same sample, sequenced in a study of T cells in Graves' hyperthyroidism and ophthalmopathy. Amplification yielded TCR beta CDR3 regions, with RNA transcripts as the source. RT-PCR in the first round (using the HTBI primer set) targeted the TCR CDR3. One entry per CDR3 protein results from TCRdb running MiXCR on the multiplex PCR reads. The profile shows fewer than 450,000 distinct CDR3 sequences, about a sixth of them singletons. Sequencing was carried out using blood. All receptors derive from a woman aged 25 to 45 with Graves' hyperthyroidism that later progressed to Graves' ophthalmopathy.

Ten or more counts support this clonotype. This chain joins TRBV3-1 and TRBJ1-1; a weak D match, TRBD1 (6 bases). CDR1 is LGHDT, CDR2 YNNKEL, per germline (reference sequence). The CDR3 spans 16 residues. V was shortened by 0 bases and J by 1 base, with 12 bases between the two germline ends. CDR3 amino acids: CASSQDKGGWNTEAFF. CDR3 nucleotide sequence: TGTGCCAGCAGCCAAGATAAGGGGGGCTGGAACACTGAAGCTTTCTTT. Looking up the rest from reference TRBV3-1 and TRBJ1-1 gives the full variable domain: DTAVSQTPKYLVTQMGNDKSIKCEQNLGHDTMYWYKQDSKKFLKIMFSYNNKELIINETVPNRFSPKSPDKAHLNLHINSLELGDSAVYFCASSQDKGGWNTEAFFGQGTRLTVV.

This clonotype was counted ten times or more. The chain uses TRBV5-1 and TRBJ1-1, with 9 positions matching TRBD1. The CDR3 has 16 amino acids. V shed 4 bases and J 4 bases; nucleotides not matched to a gene: 11. CDR1 and CDR2 (germline): SGHRS, YFSETQ. CDR3 amino acids: CASSPETGGEITEAFF. Written as DNA, the CDR3 is TGCGCCAGCAGCCCCGAGACAGGGGGGGAGATCACTGAAGCTTTCTTT.

In this sample, this clonotype turned up many times. Mismatch with germline at one junction end may stem from a read error. This sequence joins TRBV2 and TRBJ1-1; D call uncertain. The CDR3 contains 15 residues. CDR1 and CDR2 (germline): SNHLY, FYNNEI. CDR3: CASREVRVAATEAFF. The CDR3 DNA sequence: TGTGCCAGCAGGGAAGTTAGGGTAGCGGCCACTGAAGCTTTCTTT.

This clonotype was detected many times. This chain joins TRBV5-6 and TRBJ1-5; TRBD1 matches at 8 bases. CDR1 and CDR2 (germline): SGHDT, YYEEEE. V gave up 4 bases and J gave up 9 bases; unmatched junction bases: 12. This CDR3 has 15 residues. In DNA, the CDR3 is TGTGCCAGCAGCCGAGCCGGGACAGGTCCTCTGCCCCAGCATTTT. It translates to CASSRAGTGPLPQHF. Full variable domain (outside the CDR3, taken from reference TRBV5-6 and TRBJ1-5): DAGVTQSPTHLIKTRGQQVTLRCSPKSGHDTVSWYQQALGQGPQFIFQYYEEEERQRGNFPDRFSGHQFPNYSSELNVNALLLGDSALYLCASSRAGTGPLPQHFGDGTRLSIL.

This clonotype has more than one count but fewer than ten. The chain links TRBV29-1 to TRBJ2-3, with a weak D call TRBD1 (6 bases). Germline V gene sequence: CDR1 SQVTM, CDR2 ANQGSEA. Trimming took 5 bases from V and 2 from J, leaving 11 bases between them. The CDR3 sequence is 13 residues long. CDR3 nucleotide sequence: TGCAGCGTTCCCGGACAGCACACAGATACGCAGTATTTT. Translating it yields CSVPGQHTDTQYF.

This clonotype was seen a handful of times. V and J are TRBV6-5 and TRBJ2-7, with a tentative D call TRBD1 (5 bases). Germline loops: CDR1 MNHEY, CDR2 SVGAGI. Trimming took off 0 bases at V and 2 bases at J, with 11 bases between the two ends. The CDR3 spans 15 residues. CDR3 DNA: TGTGCCAGCAGTTACTCCAGGGCGAGTACCTACGAGCAGTACTTC. This sequence encodes CASSYSRASTYEQYF.

This clonotype was picked up many times. The chain is built from TRBV6-1 and TRBJ2-7, with D uncertain. The V end was cut by 5 bases, the J end by 4 bases, with 15 bases between. The length of the CDR3 is 14 residues. Germline V gene lookup returns CDR1 MNHNS and CDR2 SASEGT. The CDR3 loop reads CASSLDRFEYEQYF. CDR3 sequence (DNA): TGTGCCAGCAGTCTTGACCGTTTTGAGTACGAGCAGTACTTC.

This clonotype was observed at least ten times. This chain links TRBV29-1 with TRBJ1-4; TRBD1 aligns across 10 bases. The CDR3 extends over 13 amino acids. J was trimmed by 8 bases and V by 1 base; bases with no gene match: 1. Germline V CDR1 and CDR2: SQVTM, ANQGSEA. CDR3 sequence (DNA): TGCAGCGTTGAAGGGACAGGGGGAGAAAAACTGTTTTTT. This translates into CSVEGTGGEKLFF.

This clonotype was seen at least ten times. This chain uses TRBV12-3 or TRBV12-4 with TRBJ2-7; D not resolved. The CDR3 spans 17 residues. V lost 3 bases to trimming and J lost 5 bases, with 23 bases between them. The CDR3 coding sequence is TGTGCCAGCAGTTTTTATGTATTTGGACGGATGACCCACGAGCAGTACTTC. Translating gives CASSFYVFGRMTHEQYF.

The chain is built from TRBV27 and TRBJ2-5, with D possibly TRBD2 on 7 matching bases. The CDR3 has 16 amino acids. Looked up from germline, CDR1 is MNHEY and CDR2 is SMNVEV (reference sequence). Trimming cost V 0 bases and J 4 bases, with 15 bases left between them. Here the CDR3 DNA reads TGTGCCAGCAGTTTATCAGGCGGGGGCTTTGGAGAGACCCAGTACTTC. Its translation: CASSLSGGGFGETQYF.

This clonotype was seen repeatedly, ten times or more. The J gene is TRBJ2-3, the V gene TRBV2; no reliable D call. CDR1 SNHLY and CDR2 FYNNEI come from the germline V gene. Trimming stripped 3 bases from V and 0 bases from J, with 7 bases between. This CDR3 spans 14 amino acids. The CDR3 DNA reads as TGTGCCAGCAGTGACAGAACTAGCACAGATACGCAGTATTTT. Translation gives CASSDRTSTDTQYF.

This clonotype was seen a few times. This sequence joins TRBV7-9 and TRBJ2-5, with 9 bases aligning to TRBD1. Per germline, CDR1 SEHNR and CDR2 FQNEAQ (reference sequence). CDR3 size: 16 residues. V lost 5 bases and J lost 5; bases outside the gene matches: 12. The CDR3 region is CASSPYPQGARETQYF. The DNA for the CDR3 is TGTGCCAGCAGCCCGTACCCACAGGGGGCGCGGGAGACCCAGTACTTC.

The rearrangement links TRBV12-3 or TRBV12-4 to TRBJ2-1, with 7 positions matching TRBD2. This CDR3 comprises 14 residues. The ends lost 10 bases at V and 3 bases at J; junction bases unmatched: 9. The CDR3 DNA follows: TGTGCCACGGGGGAGGGAGGATACTACAATGAGCAGTTCTTC. This translates into CATGEGGYYNEQFF.